The 26 T cell receptor beta chains below were found in one sample sequenced in a study of blood T cell repertoires in COVID-19 (dated by TCRdb to the early 2020s). The library was prepared using the immunoSEQ multiplex PCR assay. This is the immuneACCESS table as TCRdb keeps it, with only in-frame sequences that have V and J called. A part of the clones is gone; compared with another copy, unresolved V genes explain less than half, and the rest is unexplained. In all, the sample holds about 180,000 clones, and around 82% of those were seen once. The top ten clonotypes cover approximately 14% of the sample. What was sequenced was peripheral blood. These receptor sequences come from a man aged 18 to 35 with active or convalescent COVID-19.

The chain combines TRBV18 with TRBJ1-2; D uncertain. CDR1 and CDR2 from the germline V gene are KGHSH and LQKENI. Trimming shortened V by 1 base and J by 1 base, and 7 bases separated the two germline ends. The CDR3 sequence is 14 residues long. CDR3 region: CASSPRTSNYGYTF. CDR3 coding DNA: TGTGCCAGCTCACCACGAACAAGTAACTATGGCTACACCTTC.

The chain recombines TRBV6-2 or TRBV6-3 with TRBJ2-7; D might be TRBD2 (5 bases). This CDR3 spans 12 amino acids. Germline CDR1 and CDR2: MNHEY and SVGEGT. V was trimmed by 6 bases and J by 5 bases, leaving 11 bases between them. Here the CDR3 DNA reads TGTGCCAGCAGCGCTACTAGGAACGAGCAGTACTTC. The encoded protein is CASSATRNEQYF.

The chain combines TRBV3-1 (or the pseudogene TRBV3-2) with TRBJ2-7; TRBD2 matches at 7 bases. The germline V gene has CDR1 LGHDT and CDR2 YNNKEL (reference sequence). CDR3 length: 14 amino acids. V gave up 3 bases and J gave up 2 bases; unmatched junction bases: 4. The CDR3 is CASSHSGLAYEQYF. The CDR3 bases are TGTGCCAGCAGCCATTCCGGACTAGCCTACGAGCAGTACTTC.

V usage is TRBV10-3 and J usage is TRBJ1-1; D gene uncertain. The V gene lost 4 bases and the J gene lost 3 bases, with 12 bases spanning the gap. The CDR3 sequence is 14 residues long. CDR1 and CDR2 (germline): ENHRY, SYGVKD. CDR3 bases: TGTGCCATCAGTGTCCGGGGATCTGACACTGAAGCTTTCTTT. As protein: CAISVRGSDTEAFF.

The gene calls are TRBV5-6 and TRBJ1-5, with 7 bases fitting TRBD1. Germline CDR1 is SGHDT and CDR2 is YYEEEE. With V trimmed by 1 base and J by 5 bases, 12 bases remained unmatched. This CDR3 is 17 amino acids long. The CDR3 DNA is TGTGCCAGCAGCTTGCAGGCAGACAGGGACTCGGATCAGCCCCAGCATTTT. It yields the protein CASSLQADRDSDQPQHF.

The rearrangement links TRBV19 to TRBJ1-2; 7 bases line up with TRBD1. Losses at the gene ends were 3 bases for V and 2 bases for J; bases not matched to a gene: 3. CDR3 length: 14 residues. Germline values: CDR1 LNHDA, CDR2 SQIVND (reference sequence). The CDR3 DNA reads TGTGCCAGTAGTATGTCAGGGGGGAACTATGGCTACACCTTC. Protein product: CASSMSGGNYGYTF.

The CDR3 coding sequence is TGTGCCCCGGCCTGTGAGAAGGGGACTAACAATGAGCAGTTCTTC. The encoded protein is CAPACEKGTNNEQFF. The chain links TRBV6-5 to TRBJ2-1; 7 bases agree with TRBD2. The CDR3 is 15 residues long. V lost 11 bases, J lost 5 bases, and 15 bases stayed unmatched. Germline V gene lookup returns CDR1 MNHEY and CDR2 SVGAGI.

V and J are TRBV7-3 and TRBJ2-5, with unresolved D. V was clipped by 3 bases and J by 1 base, with 9 bases between them. Germline V CDR1 and CDR2: SGHTA, FQGTGA. This CDR3 spans 14 amino acids. The DNA of the CDR3 is TGTGCCAGCAGCTTCGGCGGCGGCCAAGAGACCCAGTACTTC. It codes for CASSFGGGQETQYF.

A note on this clone: The same CDR3 also results from other DNA sequences found in this sample. The chain couples TRBV28 to TRBJ1-5, with D hard to call. Germline CDR1 reads MDHEN; CDR2 reads SYDVKM. The CDR3 is made up of 13 amino acids. Trimming stripped 6 bases from V and 4 bases from J, with 10 bases between. CDR3 bases: TGTGCCAGCAGCCACAGTCCTAATCAGCCCCAGCATTTT. Protein: CASSHSPNQPQHF.

The V and J genes are TRBV6-5 and TRBJ2-1; perhaps TRBD2 as D (6 bases). In germline, CDR1 is MNHEY, CDR2 SVGAGI. The CDR3 has 13 residues. With 4 bases removed from V and 7 bases from J, the gap between germline ends came to 11 bases. The CDR3 reads CASSFTSRNEQFF. The CDR3 bases are TGTGCCAGCAGTTTCACTAGCCGAAATGAGCAGTTCTTC.

The chain is built from TRBV11-2 and TRBJ2-1, with 9 bases identical to TRBD1. The CDR3 spans 13 residues. Germline V gives CDR1 SGHAT, CDR2 FQNNGV. V lost 3 bases and J lost 8; bases outside the gene matches: 2. CDR3 in DNA: TGTGCCAGCAGCTTTACAGGGGGCGATGAGCAGTTCTTC. Protein product: CASSFTGGDEQFF.

The chain recombines TRBV3-1 (or the pseudogene TRBV3-2) with TRBJ2-3, with 10 positions matching TRBD2. The CDR3 length is 16 residues. Germline CDR1 and CDR2: LGHDT and YNNKEL (reference sequence). V dropped 7 bases and J dropped 6; count of bases not matched to a gene: 13. The CDR3, as DNA: TGTGCCAGCACCGATTCTAGCGGGAGAAAGAGCGATACGCAGTATTTT. Translating it yields CASTDSSGRKSDTQYF.

This chain joins TRBV6-2 or TRBV6-3 and TRBJ1-4, with D possibly TRBD1 on 5 matching bases. Germline loops: CDR1 MNHEY, CDR2 SVGEGT. The CDR3 has 13 amino acids. V lost 5 bases to trimming and J lost 5 bases, with 9 bases between them. The CDR3 DNA reads as TGTGCCAGCAGTCTGACAGAGAATGAAAAACTGTTTTTT. Translating gives CASSLTENEKLFF.

The V gene is TRBV6-5, the J gene TRBJ2-1, with D perhaps matching TRBD2 (5 bases). Trimming cost V 8 bases and J 7 bases, with 15 bases left between them. The CDR3 has 13 amino acids. The germline V gene encodes CDR1 MNHEY and CDR2 SVGAGI. The CDR3 here is CASLRLEGNEQFF. For the CDR3, the DNA is TGTGCCAGCCTTCGACTTGAGGGAAATGAGCAGTTCTTC.

With respect to this clone: Sequence at one end of the junction differs from germline and may be a read error. V and J are TRBV18 and TRBJ2-5; tentatively, D is TRBD2 (6 bases). Germline values: CDR1 KGHSH, CDR2 LQKENI. The CDR3 loop spans 16 amino acids. CDR3 amino acids: CASSRDSTAVQEPQYF. In nucleotides, the CDR3 is TGTGCCAGCTCACGGGACTCGACAGCAGTCCAAGAGCCCCAGTACTTC.

The chain recombines TRBV7-3 with TRBJ2-6; 14 nucleotides line up with TRBD2. The CDR3 extends over 19 amino acids. Per germline, CDR1 SGHTA and CDR2 FQGTGA. The junction had 8 bases not matched to a gene; V was cut back by 5 bases and J by 2 bases. CDR3 nucleotides: TGTGCCAGCAGCCCACGAGGGACTAGCGGGAGTACTGGGGCCAACGTCCTGACTTTC. This codes for CASSPRGTSGSTGANVLTF.

This clone is a singleton in its sample. This chain links TRBV19 with TRBJ1-3, with 8 positions matching TRBD1. CDR3 length equals 14 residues. The germline V gene encodes CDR1 LNHDA and CDR2 SQIVND (reference sequence). V shed 5 bases, J shed 8 bases, and the junction held 8 bases outside the gene matches. CDR3 DNA: TGTGCCAGTAGTCGCCGGGACAGGATGCACACCATATATTTT. This codes for CASSRRDRMHTIYF. The complete variable domain, with remaining parts taken from reference TRBV19 and TRBJ1-3, reads DGGITQSPKYLFRKEGQNVTLSCEQNLNHDAMYWYRQDPGQGLRLIYYSQIVNDFQKGDIAEGYSVSREKKESFPLTVTSAQKNPTAFYLCASSRRDRMHTIYFGEGSWLTVV.

V usage is TRBV7-2 and J usage is TRBJ2-3; 7 nucleotides align to TRBD2. This CDR3 spans 12 amino acids. The trim removed 10 bases at V and 6 bases at J, leaving 7 bases unmatched. CDR1 is SGHTA and CDR2 is FQGNSA in the germline V gene. The CDR3 bases are TGTGCCATTAGCGGGCCTATTGATACGCAGTATTTT. It yields the protein CAISGPIDTQYF.

CDR3 residues: CASSERFVAGTDTQYF. The CDR3 nucleotides read TGTGCCAGCAGCGAGAGGTTTGTGGCCGGCACAGATACGCAGTATTTT. The rearrangement links TRBV9 to TRBJ2-3; no clear D. Per germline, CDR1 SGDLS and CDR2 YYNGEE. This CDR3 comprises 16 residues. With 3 bases removed from V and 1 base from J, the gap between germline ends came to 15 bases.

The chain carries TRBV10-2 and TRBJ2-1, with TRBD2 identical over 12 bases. The CDR3 totals 15 residues. Unmatched junction bases numbered 3, after V lost 2 bases and J lost 7 bases. Germline V CDR1 and CDR2: WSHSY, SAAADI. DNA of the CDR3: TGCGCCAGCAGTGAGCGTCTAGCGGGGGGGAATGAGCAGTTCTTC. Protein sequence: CASSERLAGGNEQFF.

A single count supports this clone. This rearrangement joins TRBV11-2 to TRBJ1-2; D not resolved. Trimming took 5 bases from V and 8 from J, leaving 18 bases between them. CDR1 is SGHAT, CDR2 FQNNGV, per germline. The CDR3 is made up of 14 amino acids. Written as DNA, the CDR3 is TGTGCCAGCAGCCCAACGCTAGAGCCCCGGGGCTACACCTTC. Its protein is CASSPTLEPRGYTF. Looking up the rest from reference TRBV11-2 and TRBJ1-2 gives the full variable domain: EAGVAQSPRYKIIEKRQSVAFWCNPISGHATLYWYQQILGQGPKLLIQFQNNGVVDDSQLPKDRFSAERLKGVDSTLKIQPAKLEDSAVYLCASSPTLEPRGYTFGSGTRLTVV.

The chain employs TRBV7-8 and TRBJ1-5; D is uncertain. CDR1 is SGHVS, CDR2 FQNEAQ, per germline. CDR3 length: 18 residues. V was cut by 2 bases and J by 1 base, with 18 bases left in between. The CDR3 reads CASSLRLLGGGSNQPQHF. For the CDR3, the DNA is TGTGCCAGCAGCTTACGCCTCTTAGGTGGAGGGAGCAATCAGCCCCAGCATTTT.

The chain combines TRBV18 with TRBJ1-3; maybe TRBD1 (5 bases). Germline V gene lookup returns CDR1 KGHSH and CDR2 LQKENI. V lost 4 bases and J lost 0, with 10 bases in between. The CDR3 sequence is 15 residues long. Written as DNA, the CDR3 is TGTGCCAGCTCACAGACAGTCGTCTCTGGAAACACCATATATTTT. It codes for CASSQTVVSGNTIYF. Supplemented by reference TRBV18 and TRBJ1-3, the full variable domain reads NAGVMQNPRHLVRRRGQEARLRCSPMKGHSHVYWYRQLPEEGLKFMVYLQKENIIDESGMPKERFSAEFPKEGPSILRIQQVVRGDSAAYFCASSQTVVSGNTIYFGEGSWLTVV.

This rearrangement joins TRBV19 to TRBJ1-3; tentative D call: TRBD1 (5 bases). Between the trimmed V and J ends, which lost 1 base and 1 base, there was a span of 11 bases. Germline CDR1 LNHDA, CDR2 SQIVND (reference sequence). The CDR3 extends over 16 amino acids. Here the CDR3 reads CASSIAGFISGNTIYF. The DNA of the CDR3 is TGTGCCAGTAGTATAGCAGGGTTTATATCTGGAAACACCATATATTTT.

V gene TRBV6-6 combines with J gene TRBJ1-1; no clear D gene. CDR1 and CDR2 (germline): MNHNY, SVGAGI (reference sequence). This CDR3 spans 11 amino acids. Trimming shortened V by 5 bases and J by 3 bases, and 4 bases separated the two germline ends. CDR3 sequence (DNA): TGTGCCAGCAGTGAGGACACTGAAGCTTTCTTT. The encoded protein is CASSEDTEAFF.

Written as DNA, the CDR3 is TGTGCCAGTAGTATAGAGGCCCGGGTTTCAGATACGCAGTATTTT. Protein: CASSIEARVSDTQYF. The chain joins TRBV19 to TRBJ2-3; the D is unclear. The CDR3 sequence is 15 residues long. Trimming pared 0 bases from V and 4 bases from J, leaving 11 bases between. In germline, CDR1 is LNHDA, CDR2 SQIVND (reference sequence).